The source of this T cell receptor beta chain is a study of CD8 T cells in Susac syndrome. Random hexamers were used to reverse transcribe 0.5 to 1 ug of RNA. By means of immunoSEQ multiplex PCR, TCR beta CDR3 spanning 54 Vbeta and 13 Jbeta underwent amplification. TCRdb itself ran the immunoSEQ multiplex PCR reads through MiXCR, one entry per CDR3 protein. The sample lists 90,000 to 150,000 distinct CDR3 sequences; 85% to 95% were seen once. The T cells that were sequenced for TCR beta were CD8+ and CD4+ cells from blood. Negative isolation yielded CD4+ and CD8+ T cells, and FACS enriched TEMRA cells. The CDR3 totals 15 residues. Germline CDR1 reads GTSNPN; CDR2 reads SVGIG (reference sequence). V was clipped by 0 bases and J by 4 bases, with 15 bases between them.

The chain joins TRBV30 to TRBJ1-2, with D uncertain. Sequenced: CD4+ T cells from PBMCs. The receptor was isolated from a human donor with multiple sclerosis. CDR3 nucleotide sequence: TGTGCCTGGAGTGTACGAAGAAGGGCTTTCTATGGCTACACCTTC. This translates into CAWSVRRRAFYGYTF.